This T cell receptor beta chain was identified during a study of blood T cell repertoires in COVID-19. Across the whole study: The analysed material was cDNA or gDNA that came from T cells, B-cell-depleted T cells, or PBMCs.

Deletions cut 2 bases from V and 3 bases from J, with 11 bases between. The CDR3 sequence is 14 residues long. Germline assignment: CDR1 SGHRS and CDR2 YFSETQ. As processed by the authors: Using reference gene primer amplification, nucleated cell counts were estimated. Clones were read by immunoSEQ multiplex PCR, and TCRdb kept only the in-frame ones, dropping some. The V and J calls and the clone size are those of that table, but D and trimming were determined from the DNA. This sample has about 240,000 clones, with roughly nine tenths found just once. The TCR was taken from a man aged 55 to 70 with acute or convalescent COVID-19. The chain combines TRBV5-1 with TRBJ1-1, with D possibly matching TRBD1 (6 bases). The sequencing input was peripheral blood. The CDR3 coding sequence is TGCGCCAGCAGCTTCGGGGGGCTCGACACTGAAGCTTTCTTT. This gives the protein CASSFGGLDTEAFF.